Presented here are 9 T cell receptor beta chains from one specimen sequenced in a study of post-analysis software for immune sequencing data. Antigens for these TCRs are unknown. Built from TCR beta cDNA, the libraries had unique molecular identifiers in them. TCRdb used MiXCR to reprocess the PCR reads, holding one entry per CDR3 protein. Here the sample spans 800,000 to 950,000 distinct CDR3 sequences, 53% being singletons. The study's findings and limits: A few TRBV segments, TRBV5-6, TRBV5-1 and TRBV20-1 among them, were found more frequent in patients than controls.

Source material: blood. The receptors derive from a girl between 5 and 17 years old with multiple sclerosis.

This clonotype was observed a handful of times. This chain connects TRBV29-1 to TRBJ2-7, with D tentatively TRBD2 (6 bases). The CDR3 has 13 residues. Trimming took off 4 bases at V and 5 bases at J, with 15 bases between the two ends. Germline CDR1 is SQVTM and CDR2 is ANQGSEA. CDR3 nucleotide sequence: TGCAGCGTTGCCATCGGGAGAGCGGACGAGCAGTACTTC. Translated, it gives CSVAIGRADEQYF.

This clonotype was detected only once. A read error may be the cause here, since a much bigger clone is one base away. This chain connects TRBV29-1 to TRBJ2-7; D is possibly TRBD1 (5 bases). Germline V lookup: CDR1 SQVTM, CDR2 ANQGSEA. Trimming left V 3 bases short and J 4 bases short, with 19 bases between. CDR3 size: 15 residues. The CDR3 loop is CSVDERQQTPYEQYF. The CDR3 region has the DNA TGCAGCGTTGATGAACGACAGCAGACTCCTTACGAGCAGTACTTC.

CDR3 bases: TGCAGTGTTAAAAGACCGGTGAAGCAGTTCTTC. This encodes CSVKRPVKQFF. This chain joins TRBV20-1 and TRBJ2-1; D is undetermined. The length of the CDR3 is 11 residues. Per germline, CDR1 DFQATT and CDR2 SNEGSKA (reference sequence). V was cut by 7 bases and J by 11 bases, with 15 bases left in between.

The CDR3 sequence: CASTEPGQGVKQYF. Written as DNA, the CDR3 is TGTGCCAGCACCGAGCCGGGACAGGGGGTCAAGCAGTACTTC. This chain links TRBV6-5 with TRBJ2-5; 11 bases are a match to TRBD1. The CDR3 consists of 14 residues. Trimming at V came to 7 bases and at J to 11 bases, leaving 12 bases not matched to a gene. The germline CDR1 and CDR2 sequences are MNHEY and SVGAGI.

V gene TRBV6-1 combines with J gene TRBJ2-7; D assignment may be TRBD1 or TRBD2 (5 bases each). Trimming took 7 bases from V and 7 from J, leaving 11 bases between them. The length of the CDR3 is 11 residues. Germline V CDR1 and CDR2: MNHNS, SASEGT. The DNA for the CDR3 is TGTGCCAGCACCGGGGCTCGGGAGCAGTACTTC. Protein sequence: CASTGAREQYF.

The CDR3 protein is CASSYGGENNQPQHF. Written as DNA, the CDR3 is TGTGCCAGCAGTTATGGGGGGGAGAATAATCAGCCCCAGCATTTT. The V call is TRBV6-2 or TRBV6-3, the J call TRBJ1-5; weak D call: TRBD1 (5 bases). The germline V gene has CDR1 MNHEY and CDR2 SVGEGT. V was cut by 3 bases and J by 4 bases, with 13 bases left in between. The CDR3 contains 15 residues.

This clonotype is a singleton in its sample. This rearrangement joins TRBV14 to TRBJ2-7; either TRBD1 or TRBD2 may fit D (5 bases each). The CDR3 length is 15 residues. V was clipped by 4 bases and J by 0 bases, with 13 bases between them. The germline V gene has CDR1 SGHDN and CDR2 FVKESK. The CDR3 is CASSRGMGVSYEQYF. The CDR3 DNA is TGTGCCAGCAGCCGAGGAATGGGGGTCTCCTACGAGCAGTACTTC.

This clonotype was detected only a few times. This rearrangement joins TRBV5-1 to TRBJ2-5, with D possibly TRBD2 on 5 matching bases. Germline lookup yields CDR1 SGHRS and CDR2 YFSETQ. With 0 bases removed from V and 3 bases from J, the gap between germline ends came to 9 bases. The CDR3 totals 14 residues. This chain's CDR3 is CASSLGGGEETQYF. CDR3 nucleotide sequence: TGCGCCAGCAGCTTGGGAGGAGGAGAAGAGACCCAGTACTTC.

This chain connects TRBV6-6 to TRBJ2-7, with 8 bases identical to TRBD1. The germline V gene has CDR1 MNHNY and CDR2 SVGAGI (reference sequence). V dropped 0 bases and J dropped 3; count of bases not matched to a gene: 4. The CDR3 sequence is 15 residues long. CDR3 coding DNA: TGTGCCAGCAGTTACTCGTTACAGGGGGGCTACGAGCAGTACTTC. It specifies CASSYSLQGGYEQYF.